This is a list of T cell receptor beta chains from one sample in a study of T cell repertoires in cytomegalovirus infection. Which antigens these TCRs recognize remains unknown. Each CDR3 protein is one row after TCRdb ran MiXCR on the reads. The sample consists of about 130,000 distinct CDR3 sequences, about 31% of them appearing once. The input for sequencing was CD8+ T cells from cultured PBMCs, taken from culture after CMV antigen stimulation. The receptor source for this set is a human donor in good health (CMV status not recorded). Some clones in this sample may be carry-over from other donors' samples. The CDR3 runs from the conserved cysteine through the conserved F or W. A D gene is named only where the DNA matches it firmly. Size is omitted from some rows. Given values are once, few, many or a class for expanded clones.

NA	NA	TRBV27	TRBJ2-1	CASRTGPHGNEQFF	TGTGCCAGCAGAACCGGGCCCCATGGCAATGAGCAGTTCTTC
NA	NA	TRBV5-6	TRBJ2-7	CASSLAEEYEQYF	TGTGCCAGCAGCTTGGCCGAGGAATACGAGCAGTACTTC
TRBD2	NA	TRBV28	TRBJ2-7	CASNEAGRQQYF	TGTGCCAGCAATGAAGCGGGAAGACAGCAGTACTTC
NA	NA	TRBV25-1	TRBJ2-2	CASSGGQDTGELFF	TGTGCCAGCAGTGGGGGACAAGACACCGGGGAGCTGTTTTTT
NA	few	TRBV4-1	TRBJ1-5	CASSQDPGAYNQPQHF	TGCGCCAGCAGCCAAGATCCGGGGGCCTACAATCAGCCCCAGCATTTT
NA	NA	TRBV6-6	TRBJ2-7	CASSYSNGGPILEQYF	TGTGCCAGCAGTTACTCGAACGGGGGGCCGATTCTCGAGCAGTACTTC
NA	NA	TRBV11-2	TRBJ1-1	CASSLAGYAEAFF	TGTGCCAGCAGTCTAGCAGGGTACGCAGAAGCTTTCTTT
TRBD2	once	TRBV7-9	TRBJ2-3	CASSWTSGADTQYF	TGTGCCAGCAGCTGGACTAGCGGGGCAGATACGCAGTATTTT
TRBD1	NA	TRBV9	TRBJ1-2	CASTPTGASGGYTF	TGTGCCAGCACCCCTACAGGGGCTTCTGGTGGCTACACCTTC
NA	NA	TRBV10-3	TRBJ2-3	CAIGAGSTDTQYF	TGTGCCATCGGGGCAGGTAGCACAGATACGCAGTATTTT
TRBD1	few	TRBV13	TRBJ1-6	CASSLEGALNSPLHF	TGTGCCAGCAGCTTAGAGGGGGCGCTGAATTCACCCCTCCACTTT
TRBD2	NA	TRBV20-1	TRBJ2-1	CSARDLAGADNEQFF	TGCAGTGCTAGAGATCTAGCGGGGGCCGACAATGAGCAGTTCTTC
NA	NA	TRBV10-3	TRBJ1-1	CAISAEGDTEAFF	TGTGCCATCAGTGCAGAGGGGGACACTGAAGCTTTCTTT
NA	NA	TRBV12-3/TRBV12-4	TRBJ2-5	CASSLRQETQYF	TGTGCCAGCAGTTTACGGCAAGAGACCCAGTACTTC
NA	NA	TRBV7-6	TRBJ1-1	CASSLFKNTEAFF	TGTGCCAGCAGCTTATTTAAGAACACTGAAGCTTTCTTT
NA	many	TRBV6-5	TRBJ2-7	CASSYSVAARKGLYYEQYF	TGTGCCAGCAGTTACTCGGTAGCGGCACGGAAAGGTCTGTACTACGAGCAGTACTTC
NA	few	TRBV7-6	TRBJ2-5	CASSLEGRGGKETQYF	TGTGCCAGCAGCTTAGAGGGCAGGGGGGGCAAAGAGACCCAGTACTTC
TRBD2	NA	TRBV7-2	TRBJ2-5	CASSLMASGGRETQYF	TGTGCCAGCAGCTTAATGGCTAGCGGGGGGCGGGAGACCCAGTACTTC
NA	many	TRBV7-2	TRBJ2-7	CASSQDGGYEQYF	TGTGCCAGCAGCCAGGACGGAGGCTACGAGCAGTACTTC
NA	NA	TRBV7-9	TRBJ2-7	CASSSPTGYEQYF	TGTGCCAGCAGCTCCCCAACGGGGTACGAGCAGTACTTC